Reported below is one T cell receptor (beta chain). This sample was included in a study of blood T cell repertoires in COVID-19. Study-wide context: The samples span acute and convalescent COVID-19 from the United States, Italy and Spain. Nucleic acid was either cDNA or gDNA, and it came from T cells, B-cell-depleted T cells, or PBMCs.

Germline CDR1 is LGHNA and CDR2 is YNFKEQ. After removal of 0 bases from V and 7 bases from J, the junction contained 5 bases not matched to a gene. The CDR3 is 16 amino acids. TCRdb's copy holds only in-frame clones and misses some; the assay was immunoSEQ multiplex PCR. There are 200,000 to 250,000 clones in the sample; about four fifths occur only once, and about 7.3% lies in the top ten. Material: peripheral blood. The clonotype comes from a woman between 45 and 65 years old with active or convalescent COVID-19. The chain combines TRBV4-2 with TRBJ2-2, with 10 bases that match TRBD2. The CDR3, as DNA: TGTGCCAGCAGCCAAGATCTAGCGGGAGTTGTCGGGGAGCTGTTTTTT. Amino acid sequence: CASSQDLAGVVGELFF.